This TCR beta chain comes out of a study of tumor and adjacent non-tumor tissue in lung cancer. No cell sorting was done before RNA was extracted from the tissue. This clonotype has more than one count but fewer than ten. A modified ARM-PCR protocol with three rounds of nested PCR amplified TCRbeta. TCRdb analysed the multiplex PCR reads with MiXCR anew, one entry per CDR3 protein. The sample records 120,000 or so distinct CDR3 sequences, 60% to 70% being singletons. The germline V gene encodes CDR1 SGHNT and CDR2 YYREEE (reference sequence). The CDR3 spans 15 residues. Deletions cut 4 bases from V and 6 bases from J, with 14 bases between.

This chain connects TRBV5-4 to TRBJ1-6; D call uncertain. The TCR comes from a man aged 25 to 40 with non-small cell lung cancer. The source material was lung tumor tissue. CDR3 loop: CASSLGRASNSPLHF. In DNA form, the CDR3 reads TGTGCCAGCAGCCTAGGACGGGCTTCTAATTCACCCCTCCACTTT. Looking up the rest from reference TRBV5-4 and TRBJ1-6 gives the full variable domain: ETGVTQSPTHLIKTRGQQVTLRCSSQSGHNTVSWYQQALGQGPQFIFQYYREEENGRGNFPPRFSGLQFPNYSSELNVNALELDDSALYLCASSLGRASNSPLHFGNGTRLTVT.